The 16 T cell receptor beta chains in this list originate from one sample, sequenced in a study of blood T cell repertoires in COVID-19 (dated by TCRdb to the early 2020s). Preparation of the library involved the immunoSEQ multiplex PCR assay. Sourced from immuneACCESS, this table was stored by TCRdb with only in-frame sequences that have V and J called. A share of the clones is absent; for the studies checked, an unresolved V gene accounts for under half, and the remainder has no known explanation. The sample table contains roughly 200,000 clones; only one count was recorded for roughly 82% of them. The top ten clones comprise about 8.6% of the sample. Input material: PBMCs or T cells enriched from blood (not recorded which). Receptors were obtained from a woman younger than 45 who had recovered from COVID-19.

V and J are TRBV13 and TRBJ1-2; TRBD1 is a possible D gene (5 bases). The CDR3 loop spans 12 amino acids. V was clipped by 5 bases and J by 7 bases, with 11 bases between them. CDR1 and CDR2 (germline): PRHDT, FYEKMQ (reference sequence). CDR3 amino acids: CASSTAGFGYTF. CDR3 nucleotide sequence: TGTGCCAGCAGCACCGCAGGGTTTGGCTACACCTTC.

The chain couples TRBV4-1 to TRBJ2-5; 7 positions agree with TRBD1. Germline V gives CDR1 MGHRA, CDR2 YSYEKL. There are 15 residues in the CDR3. V dropped 4 bases and J dropped 3; count of bases not matched to a gene: 8. The CDR3 spells CASSPGQVQKETQYF. In DNA, the CDR3 is TGCGCCAGCAGCCCCGGACAGGTCCAAAAAGAGACCCAGTACTTC.

The V call is TRBV4-1, the J call TRBJ2-7; D not certain. Looked up from germline, CDR1 is MGHRA and CDR2 is YSYEKL. V shed 0 bases and J shed 0 bases, with 12 bases lying between them. The CDR3 is 16 amino acids. CDR3 nucleotides: TGCGCCAGCAGCCAAGATATCGCAGTGTACTCCTACGAGCAGTACTTC. It specifies CASSQDIAVYSYEQYF.

This chain links TRBV5-5 with TRBJ1-5, with 11 bases aligning to TRBD1. This CDR3 has 18 residues. The germline CDR1 and CDR2 sequences are SGHKS and YYEKEE (reference sequence). Trimming took 2 bases from V and 4 from J; bases not matched to a gene: 11. DNA for the CDR3: TGTGCCAGCAGCTTAGGACAGGGGGCTAACATAGGGAATCAGCCCCAGCATTTT. As protein: CASSLGQGANIGNQPQHF.

The rearrangement uses TRBV4-2 and TRBJ2-7; the D gene is possibly TRBD2 (7 bases). Germline lookup yields CDR1 LGHNA and CDR2 YNFKEQ. The V gene lost 4 bases and the J gene lost 7 bases, with 17 bases spanning the gap. This CDR3 spans 14 amino acids. CDR3 sequence reads: CASSPSGTTGEQYF. The DNA of the CDR3 is TGTGCCAGCAGCCCGAGCGGGACAACAGGAGAGCAGTACTTC.

For the CDR3, the DNA is TGTGCCAGCAGTTTGACAGGGTACACCGGGGAGCTGTTTTTT. It specifies CASSLTGYTGELFF. V and J are TRBV28 and TRBJ2-2; 7 bases are shared with TRBD1. Trimming removed 3 bases from V and 3 bases from J; junction bases left unmatched: 1. The CDR3 spans 14 residues. Per the germline V gene, CDR1 is MDHEN and CDR2 is SYDVKM. The entire variable domain, with the rest obtained from reference TRBV28 and TRBJ2-2, is as follows: DVKVTQSSRYLVKRTGEKVFLECVQDMDHENMFWYRQDPGLGLRLIYFSYDVKMKEKGDIPEGYSVSREKKERFSLILESASTNQTSMYLCASSLTGYTGELFFGEGSRLTVL.

This clone has a single count. The chain employs TRBV28 and TRBJ2-1, with a tentative D call TRBD2 (5 bases). There are 15 residues in the CDR3. With 7 bases removed from V and 5 bases from J, the gap between germline ends came to 18 bases. Germline lookup yields CDR1 MDHEN and CDR2 SYDVKM. CDR3 protein: CASIDGGGGNNEQFF. In nucleotides, the CDR3 is TGTGCCAGCATCGACGGAGGTGGTGGGAACAATGAGCAGTTCTTC.

The V gene is TRBV27, the J gene TRBJ2-5, with TRBD2 identical over 10 bases. This CDR3 has 18 amino acids. The V and J ends lost 2 bases and 2 bases, in that order; junction bases with no gene match: 11. CDR1 and CDR2 (germline): MNHEY, SMNVEV (reference sequence). The CDR3 here is CASSLGPDTSGTQETQYF. CDR3 coding DNA: TGTGCCAGCAGTTTAGGTCCTGATACTAGCGGGACACAAGAGACCCAGTACTTC.

The chain's CDR3 is CASSQTHRTGSYNEQFF. For the CDR3, the DNA is TGTGCCAGCAGCCAAACTCATCGGACAGGTTCCTACAATGAGCAGTTCTTC. The genes are TRBV14 and TRBJ2-1; 7 bases fit TRBD1. CDR3 length: 17 amino acids. From germline, CDR1 is SGHDN and CDR2 FVKESK. The junction had 8 bases not matched to a gene; V was cut back by 2 bases and J by 1 base.

This clone was seen just once. This chain joins TRBV3-1 (or the pseudogene TRBV3-2) and TRBJ2-1; tentative D call: TRBD2 (5 bases). V lost 5 bases and J lost 5, with 10 bases in between. The germline V gene has CDR1 LGHDT and CDR2 YNNKEL (reference sequence). The CDR3 consists of 13 residues. Here the CDR3 reads CASSSSGNNEQFF. CDR3 nucleotide sequence: TGTGCCAGCAGCTCAAGCGGAAACAATGAGCAGTTCTTC.

The rearrangement joins TRBV6-1 to TRBJ2-3; TRBD2 aligns across 7 bases. Unmatched junction bases numbered 7, after V lost 1 base and J lost 6 bases. Looked up from germline, CDR1 is MNHNS and CDR2 is SASEGT. This CDR3 is built from 15 residues. The CDR3 loop is CASSEEGGERDTQYF. CDR3 bases: TGTGCCAGCAGTGAAGAGGGAGGGGAGAGGGATACGCAGTATTTT.

The chain couples TRBV2 to TRBJ2-1; D gene ambiguous. The CDR3 has 14 residues. The ends were cut back, 4 bases at V and 4 bases at J, with 11 bases in the middle. Germline V gene sequence: CDR1 SNHLY, CDR2 FYNNEI. CDR3 bases: TGTGCCAGCAGTGCGGTACTATCTTACAATGAGCAGTTCTTC. This sequence encodes CASSAVLSYNEQFF.

The V and J genes are TRBV28 and TRBJ1-4; the D is unclear. The CDR3 contains 18 residues. V was trimmed by 10 bases and J by 0 bases, leaving 24 bases between them. The germline V gene encodes CDR1 MDHEN and CDR2 SYDVKM. CDR3 protein: CATSHRNSRFATNEKLFF. In nucleotides, the CDR3 is TGTGCCACTAGCCACCGAAATTCTCGCTTCGCAACTAATGAAAAACTGTTTTTT.

The rearrangement links TRBV5-5 to TRBJ1-1; D is uncertain. Germline V gene data show CDR1 as SGHKS and CDR2 as YYEKEE (reference sequence). The CDR3 loop spans 18 amino acids. V lost 4 bases and J lost 3, with 25 bases in between. The CDR3 protein is CASSRRPGQTLRDTEAFF. Here the CDR3 DNA reads TGTGCCAGCAGCCGAAGGCCGGGTCAAACATTACGGGACACTGAAGCTTTCTTT.

V is TRBV29-1 and J is TRBJ2-3; 9 bases are a match to TRBD2. V lost 4 bases and J lost 1; bases outside the gene matches: 12. The CDR3 extends over 17 amino acids. The germline V gene encodes CDR1 SQVTM and CDR2 ANQGSEA. The CDR3, as DNA: TGCAGCGTTGTATCCAGCGGGAGGAAAAAGGGCACAGATACGCAGTATTTT. This encodes CSVVSSGRKKGTDTQYF.

This chain links TRBV28 with TRBJ1-1; no clear D gene. Trimming pared 3 bases from V and 1 base from J, leaving 9 bases between. The CDR3 covers 14 residues. Germline V gives CDR1 MDHEN, CDR2 SYDVKM. CDR3 sequence reads: CASSFQFSNTEAFF. CDR3 coding DNA: TGTGCCAGCAGTTTTCAGTTCTCGAACACTGAAGCTTTCTTT. Supplemented by reference TRBV28 and TRBJ1-1, the full variable domain reads DVKVTQSSRYLVKRTGEKVFLECVQDMDHENMFWYRQDPGLGLRLIYFSYDVKMKEKGDIPEGYSVSREKKERFSLILESASTNQTSMYLCASSFQFSNTEAFFGQGTRLTVV.